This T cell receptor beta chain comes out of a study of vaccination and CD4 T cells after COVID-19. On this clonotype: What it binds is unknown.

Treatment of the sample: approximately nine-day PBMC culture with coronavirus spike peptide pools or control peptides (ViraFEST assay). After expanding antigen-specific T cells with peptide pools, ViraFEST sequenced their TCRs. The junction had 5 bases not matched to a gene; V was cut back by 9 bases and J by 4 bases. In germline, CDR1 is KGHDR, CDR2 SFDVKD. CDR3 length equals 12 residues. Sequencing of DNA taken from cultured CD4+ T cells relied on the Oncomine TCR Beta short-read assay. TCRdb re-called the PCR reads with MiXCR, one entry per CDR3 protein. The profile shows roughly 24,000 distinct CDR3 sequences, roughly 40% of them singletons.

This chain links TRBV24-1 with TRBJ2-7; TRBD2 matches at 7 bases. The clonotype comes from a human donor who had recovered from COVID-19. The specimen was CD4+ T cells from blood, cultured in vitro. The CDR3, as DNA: TGTGCCACCTCTAGCGGCGGATACGAGCAGTACTTC. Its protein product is CATSSGGYEQYF.